The following is a T cell receptor (beta chain) sequence with its context. V shed 5 bases and J shed 0 bases, with 11 bases lying between them. The CDR3 contains 14 residues. Germline values: CDR1 SEHNR, CDR2 FQNEAQ (reference sequence). Some clones are missing from TCRdb's copy, which holds only in-frame ones; the method was immunoSEQ multiplex PCR. The data hold about half a million clones, with 80% to 90% observed a single time. This sample was included in a study of blood T cell repertoires in COVID-19. Background on the study: Acute and convalescent COVID-19 specimens originated in the United States, Italy and Spain. T cells, B-cell-depleted T cells, or PBMCs supplied cDNA or gDNA.

Sample: peripheral blood. This receptor was obtained from a human donor in a cohort sampled during active COVID-19. V usage is TRBV7-9 and J usage is TRBJ2-7, with a weak D call TRBD1 (5 bases). This CDR3 reads CASSLTGTSYEQYF. CDR3 sequence (DNA): TGTGCCAGCAGCCTAACAGGAACCTCCTACGAGCAGTACTTC.